A single sample is the source of the 13 T cell receptor beta chains below, sequenced in a study of blood T cell repertoires in COVID-19. Clones were read by immunoSEQ multiplex PCR, and TCRdb kept only the in-frame ones, dropping some. The sample includes approximately 170,000 clones, around 86% of them seen just once. Input material: peripheral blood. These receptor sequences come from a woman over 75 in a cohort sampled during active or convalescent COVID-19.

V and J are TRBV24-1 and TRBJ2-7, with 7 bases fitting TRBD1. V lost 6 bases and J lost 2; bases outside the gene matches: 3. This CDR3 contains 13 residues. In germline, CDR1 is KGHDR, CDR2 SFDVKD. This CDR3 reads CATSLTGTYEQYF. The CDR3 DNA follows: TGTGCCACCAGTTTGACAGGGACCTACGAGCAGTACTTC.

This chain connects TRBV30 to TRBJ1-2; 8 positions match TRBD1. V gave up 5 bases and J gave up 2 bases; unmatched junction bases: 7. CDR3 length: 14 amino acids. CDR1 is GTSNPN and CDR2 is SVGIG in the germline V gene (reference sequence). This chain's CDR3 is CAWYNRGFNYGYTF. The CDR3 DNA sequence: TGTGCCTGGTATAACAGGGGGTTCAACTATGGCTACACCTTC.

The rearrangement uses TRBV10-3 and TRBJ1-2; D unclear. V shed 4 bases and J shed 1 base, with 16 bases lying between them. The CDR3 consists of 16 residues. The germline gives CDR1 ENHRY, CDR2 SYGVKD. CDR3 in DNA: TGTGCCATCAGTGCTGGTGACGGGAAGGGTAACTATGGCTACACCTTC. The encoded protein is CAISAGDGKGNYGYTF.

V is TRBV27 and J is TRBJ1-1; the D gene is possibly TRBD1 (5 bases). The germline V and J ends were trimmed by 5 bases and 0 bases, with 16 bases remaining between them. CDR1 MNHEY and CDR2 SMNVEV come from the germline V gene (reference sequence). The CDR3 runs 16 residues. CDR3 nucleotides: TGTGCCAGCAGTGCCAGACAGCAATTAATGAACACTGAAGCTTTCTTT. Translation: CASSARQQLMNTEAFF.

This chain joins TRBV7-2 and TRBJ2-7; possible D gene TRBD2, 5 bases. The ends were cut back, 3 bases at V and 4 bases at J, with 10 bases in the middle. This CDR3 region has 13 residues. CDR1 and CDR2 from the germline V gene are SGHTA and FQGNSA. CDR3 sequence (DNA): TGTGCCAGCAGCTTGAGCGGAGCTTACGAGCAGTACGTC. Protein sequence: CASSLSGAYEQYV.

V gene TRBV9 combines with J gene TRBJ2-5; the match to TRBD2 covers 13 bases. The CDR3 runs 16 residues. Germline CDR1 reads SGDLS; CDR2 reads YYNGEE. J lost 5 bases, V lost 0 bases, and 4 bases had no gene match. The CDR3 here is CASSVATSGGAETQYF. For the CDR3, the DNA is TGTGCCAGCAGCGTAGCTACTAGCGGGGGGGCGGAGACCCAGTACTTC. The entire variable domain, with the rest obtained from reference TRBV9 and TRBJ2-5, is as follows: DSGVTQTPKHLITATGQRVTLRCSPRSGDLSVYWYQQSLDQGLQFLIQYYNGEERAKGNILERFSAQQFPDLHSELNLSSLELGDSALYFCASSVATSGGAETQYFGPGTRLLVL.

This clone was seen once. One end of the junction does not line up with germline, which may come from a read error. This chain links TRBV27 with TRBJ1-2, with TRBD1 as a possible D gene (6 bases). Germline loops: CDR1 MNHEY, CDR2 SMNVEV (reference sequence). The CDR3 is made up of 15 amino acids. CDR3 protein: CASSRSGASNHGYTF. CDR3 sequence (DNA): TGTGCCAGCAGTCGCTCAGGGGCGAGTAACCATGGCTACACCTTC.

The chain carries TRBV30 and TRBJ1-1; 7 bases map to TRBD1. The V gene's germline CDR1 is GTSNPN and CDR2 SVGIG (reference sequence). The CDR3 length is 11 residues. With V trimmed by 5 bases and J by 6 bases, 3 bases remained unmatched. The chain's CDR3 is CAWRTGPEAFF. CDR3 bases: TGTGCCTGGCGGACAGGCCCTGAAGCTTTCTTT.

The V call is TRBV3-1 (or the pseudogene TRBV3-2), the J call TRBJ2-3; D gene ambiguous. The CDR3 is 14 amino acids. Germline V gene data show CDR1 as LGHDT and CDR2 as YNNKEL (reference sequence). With 1 base removed from V and 2 bases from J, the gap between germline ends came to 7 bases. CDR3 sequence: CASSQAVITDTQYF. The CDR3 DNA reads as TGTGCCAGCAGCCAAGCGGTCATCACAGATACGCAGTATTTT.

V gene TRBV28 combines with J gene TRBJ1-1; 10 positions match TRBD1. The CDR3 consists of 13 residues. Trimming at V came to 8 bases and at J to 6 bases, leaving 6 bases not matched to a gene. CDR1 and CDR2 (germline): MDHEN, SYDVKM. CDR3 in amino acids: CASERQGASEAFF. Here the CDR3 DNA reads TGTGCCAGCGAGCGACAGGGGGCATCTGAAGCTTTCTTT.

This chain links TRBV27 with TRBJ1-5, with TRBD1 matching 9 bases. This CDR3 spans 17 amino acids. Germline lookup yields CDR1 MNHEY and CDR2 SMNVEV (reference sequence). V shed 4 bases, J shed 6 bases, and the junction held 13 bases outside the gene matches. CDR3 sequence (DNA): TGTGCCAGCAGTTCCATGACAGGGGGTTCCCTGGTTCAGCCCCAGCATTTT. The encoded protein is CASSSMTGGSLVQPQHF.

The CDR3: CASSLDTHTEAFF. CDR3 sequence (DNA): TGTGCCAGCAGTTTGGACACACACACTGAAGCTTTCTTT. The J gene is TRBJ1-1, the V gene TRBV12-3 or TRBV12-4; possible D gene TRBD1, 5 bases. V was clipped by 3 bases and J by 3 bases, with 8 bases between them. The CDR3 is 13 amino acids.

This sequence joins TRBV7-9 and TRBJ2-1; 8 bases are a match to TRBD1. The germline V gene has CDR1 SEHNR and CDR2 FQNEAQ (reference sequence). The CDR3 loop spans 15 amino acids. J gave up 3 bases and V 7 bases, and 8 bases lay outside the gene matches. The CDR3 region has the DNA TGTGCCAGCAACACCTACAGGGGGGACTACAATGAGCAGTTCTTC. This sequence encodes CASNTYRGDYNEQFF.